Listed below are T cell receptor beta chains from one sample, sequenced in a study of CD8+CD57+ T cells in acquired aplastic anemia. TCRdb reanalysed the reads using MiXCR and keeps one entry per CDR3 protein. The sample yields approximately 190,000 distinct CDR3 sequences, around 47% seen once. The sequencing input was sorted CD4+, CD8+, or CD8+CD57+ T cells (not recorded which) from PBMCs. Source of these receptors: a human donor with aplastic anemia. CDR3s include the opening cysteine and the closing phenylalanine or tryptophan. Fields, in order: D gene, J gene, V gene, CDR3 protein. D genes are given only for firm matches.

d_gene: .; j_gene: TRBJ2-1; v_gene: TRBV29-1; CDR3aa: CSVVGINEQFF
d_gene: TRBD1; j_gene: TRBJ1-1; v_gene: TRBV11-1; CDR3aa: CASSDDRGNTEAFF
d_gene: .; j_gene: TRBJ2-2; v_gene: TRBV5-8; CDR3aa: CASSLGQGKAGELFF
d_gene: .; j_gene: TRBJ2-5; v_gene: TRBV10-3; CDR3aa: CAISDTLAPQETQDF
d_gene: TRBD1; j_gene: TRBJ1-1; v_gene: TRBV10-3; CDR3aa: CAIRGTGGSNTEAFF
d_gene: .; j_gene: TRBJ2-7; v_gene: TRBV19; CDR3aa: CASSLGQPYERQYF
d_gene: TRBD2; j_gene: TRBJ2-3; v_gene: TRBV9; CDR3aa: CASSVAGYGREEDTQYF
d_gene: .; j_gene: TRBJ1-6; v_gene: TRBV19; CDR3aa: CASSTTGRYNSPLHF
d_gene: TRBD2; j_gene: TRBJ2-1; v_gene: TRBV25-1; CDR3aa: CASSQTLLAGGLGSYNEQFF
d_gene: TRBD1; j_gene: TRBJ1-6; v_gene: TRBV12-3/TRBV12-4; CDR3aa: CASRLGQGFNSPLHF
d_gene: .; j_gene: TRBJ1-5; v_gene: TRBV20-1; CDR3aa: CSGAALNQPQHF
d_gene: .; j_gene: TRBJ2-5; v_gene: TRBV9; CDR3aa: CASSVGTAETQYF
d_gene: TRBD2; j_gene: TRBJ2-1; v_gene: TRBV19; CDR3aa: CASESGTSYNEQFF
d_gene: .; j_gene: TRBJ2-3; v_gene: TRBV7-9; CDR3aa: CASRGVEDTQYF
d_gene: .; j_gene: TRBJ2-5; v_gene: TRBV5-1; CDR3aa: CASSLSEDLGWTQYF
d_gene: .; j_gene: TRBJ2-1; v_gene: TRBV4-2; CDR3aa: CASSQALTYNEQFF
d_gene: .; j_gene: TRBJ2-7; v_gene: TRBV10-3; CDR3aa: CAISDPSARETYEQYF
d_gene: TRBD2; j_gene: TRBJ2-7; v_gene: TRBV3-1; CDR3aa: CASSQQSGAYEQYF
d_gene: TRBD2; j_gene: TRBJ2-1; v_gene: TRBV29-1; CDR3aa: CSVEWTSGNNEQFF
d_gene: TRBD2; j_gene: TRBJ2-1; v_gene: TRBV29-1; CDR3aa: CSVEETSGGYNEQFF
d_gene: .; j_gene: TRBJ1-1; v_gene: TRBV11-2; CDR3aa: CASSFDLQPTSMNTEAFF
d_gene: .; j_gene: TRBJ2-7; v_gene: TRBV25-1; CDR3aa: CASSANYEQYF